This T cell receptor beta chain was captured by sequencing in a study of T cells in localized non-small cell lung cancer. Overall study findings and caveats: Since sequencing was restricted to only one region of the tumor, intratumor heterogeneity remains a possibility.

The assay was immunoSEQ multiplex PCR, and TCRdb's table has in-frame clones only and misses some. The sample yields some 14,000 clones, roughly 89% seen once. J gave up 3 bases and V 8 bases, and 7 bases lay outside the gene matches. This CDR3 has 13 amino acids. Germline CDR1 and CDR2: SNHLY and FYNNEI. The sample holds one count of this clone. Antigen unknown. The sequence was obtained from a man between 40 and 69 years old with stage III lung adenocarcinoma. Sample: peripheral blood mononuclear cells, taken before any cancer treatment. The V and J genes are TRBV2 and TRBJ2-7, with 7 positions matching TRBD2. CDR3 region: CASLYSSGYEQYF. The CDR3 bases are TGTGCCAGCCTCTACTCTAGCGGCTACGAGCAGTACTTC. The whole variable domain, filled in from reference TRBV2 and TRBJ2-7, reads EPEVTQTPSHQVTQMGQEVILRCVPISNHLYFYWYRQILGQKVEFLVSFYNNEISEKSEIFDDQFSVERPDGSNFTLKIRSTKLEDSAMYFCASLYSSGYEQYFGPGTRLTVT.